This T cell receptor (beta chain) was recorded in a study of CDR3 diversity in severe acne. TCRdb re-called the PCR reads with MiXCR, one entry per CDR3 protein. The repertoire holds fewer than 100,000 distinct CDR3 sequences, approximately 51% seen once, with approximately 15% in the top ten. Many counts were recorded for this clonotype. The CDR3 is made up of 14 amino acids. CDR1 PRHDT and CDR2 FYEKMQ come from the germline V gene (reference sequence). V lost 1 base, J lost 6 bases, and 12 bases lay in between. What was sequenced was blood. This receptor was taken from a male donor in good health, without acne. The chain links TRBV13 to TRBJ1-2, with a weak D call TRBD1 (5 bases). The chain's CDR3 is CASSLEGVGDGYTF. The CDR3 DNA reads as TGTGCCAGCAGCTTAGAAGGGGTGGGCGATGGCTACACCTTC.